Below are 6 T cell receptor beta chains sequenced from a single sample in a study of long-term antiretroviral therapy in people with HIV. Sequencing relied on immunoSEQ assay v3.0, run at survey level. The repertoire was sequenced with immunoSEQ multiplex PCR; TCRdb's copy has only in-frame clones and lacks some. The sample lists some 48,000 clones, about 81% occurring once. Material: unsorted PBMCs, obtained 0.8 years after starting antiretroviral therapy. Receptors were obtained from a woman aged 18 to 35 with HIV.

V is TRBV5-6 and J is TRBJ2-7, with D perhaps being TRBD1 or TRBD2 (6 bases each). In germline, CDR1 is SGHDT, CDR2 YYEEEE. The germline V and J ends were trimmed by 2 bases and 0 bases, with 18 bases remaining between them. This CDR3 is built from 17 residues. The CDR3 DNA is TGTGCCAGCAGCTTCAGTTTGGGGGCCGGGAGCTCCTACGAGCAGTACTTC. Its protein is CASSFSLGAGSSYEQYF.

This clone was observed once. V is TRBV12-5 and J is TRBJ2-4; D remains unclear. The CDR3 consists of 14 residues. Trimming took 3 bases from V and 0 from J, leaving 6 bases between them. Germline values: CDR1 LGHNT, CDR2 FRNRAP. CDR3 nucleotides: TGTGCTAGTGGTTTAGACACAGCCAAAAACATTCAGTACTTC. This codes for CASGLDTAKNIQYF.

V usage is TRBV10-3 and J usage is TRBJ1-5, with D tentatively TRBD1 (5 bases). From germline, CDR1 is ENHRY and CDR2 SYGVKD. Trimming took off 5 bases at V and 7 bases at J, with 18 bases between the two ends. This CDR3 is built from 15 residues. This CDR3 is CAISPGTEGPQPQHF. DNA of the CDR3: TGTGCCATCAGTCCCGGGACCGAGGGCCCACAGCCCCAGCATTTT.

In this sample, this clone turned up a few times. The chain is built from TRBV4-3 and TRBJ2-2, with TRBD1 as a possible D gene (5 bases). Trimming removed 1 base at V and 4 bases at J, with 13 bases between. This CDR3 comprises 16 residues. Germline V gene lookup returns CDR1 LGHNA and CDR2 YSLEER. CDR3 protein: CASSQGPNQGTGELFF. DNA for the CDR3: TGCGCCAGCAGCCAAGGCCCTAATCAGGGCACCGGGGAGCTGTTTTTT.

This chain links TRBV5-4 with TRBJ2-1; 10 bases match TRBD1. V was pared by 3 bases and J by 4 bases, with 7 bases of the junction left unmatched. The CDR3 runs 16 residues. Germline V lookup: CDR1 SGHNT, CDR2 YYREEE (reference sequence). This CDR3 is CASSSERTGGYNEQFF. The DNA of the CDR3 is TGTGCCAGCAGCTCGGAGAGGACAGGGGGATACAATGAGCAGTTCTTC. Supplemented by reference TRBV5-4 and TRBJ2-1, the full variable domain reads ETGVTQSPTHLIKTRGQQVTLRCSSQSGHNTVSWYQQALGQGPQFIFQYYREEENGRGNFPPRFSGLQFPNYSSELNVNALELDDSALYLCASSSERTGGYNEQFFGPGTRLTVL.

This clone was picked up a small number of times. An end of the junction does not agree with germline; a read error may underlie this. This sequence joins TRBV7-2 and TRBJ2-1, with 11 positions matching TRBD2. This CDR3 has 15 amino acids. Germline V gives CDR1 SGHTA, CDR2 FQGNSA. In DNA, the CDR3 is TGTGCCAGCAGCCTAGCGGGAGGAAATTACAATGAGCAGTTCTTC. Residues: CASSLAGGNYNEQFF. The variable domain in full, completed from reference TRBV7-2 and TRBJ2-1, reads GAGVSQSPSNKVTEKGKDVELRCDPISGHTALYWYRQSLGQGLEFLIYFQGNSAPDKSGLPSDRFSAERTGGSVSTLTIQRTQQEDSAVYLCASSLAGGNYNEQFFGPGTRLTVL.